These 31 T cell receptor beta chains were all obtained from the same sample, sequenced in a study of shared clonotypes between healthy human individuals. Clones were sequenced by immunoSEQ multiplex PCR, and TCRdb holds only the in-frame ones, with some missing. The sample contains over 2 million clones, approximately 90% of which appear only once. The sample consisted of naive CD4+ T cells from PBMCs. Subset described: CD45RA+ positively selected. These receptors were obtained from a young man in good health. Some clones in this sample may be carry-over from other donors' samples.

The chain employs TRBV4-1 and TRBJ1-5; no clear D. Germline loops: CDR1 MGHRA, CDR2 YSYEKL. The CDR3 totals 14 residues. Trimming took 1 base from V and 4 from J, leaving 8 bases between them. CDR3 in DNA: TGCGCCAGCAGCCAAGCCGGAATGAATCAGCCCCAGCATTTT. As protein: CASSQAGMNQPQHF.

This clone was seen only once. The chain carries TRBV6-5 and TRBJ2-5, with D possibly called TRBD1 or TRBD2 (5 bases each). CDR1 is MNHEY and CDR2 is SVGAGI in the germline V gene. V was shortened by 5 bases and J by 2 bases, with 15 bases between the two germline ends. The CDR3 is 15 residues long. CDR3 loop: CASSRLGTPQETQYF. The CDR3 nucleotides read TGTGCCAGCAGTCGTCTGGGGACGCCGCAAGAGACCCAGTACTTC.

This sequence joins TRBV28 and TRBJ2-2; TRBD1 might be the D (7 bases). V dropped 6 bases and J dropped 6 bases, with 14 bases sitting between them. The CDR3 length is 14 residues. Germline V gives CDR1 MDHEN, CDR2 SYDVKM. In DNA, the CDR3 is TGTGCCAGCAGCACCGACAGGGAGGCCGGGGAGCTGTTTTTT. It encodes CASSTDREAGELFF.

On this clone itself: Other DNA sequences of this sample code for an identical CDR3. This chain connects TRBV28 to TRBJ1-5, with D maybe TRBD1 (5 bases). CDR1 and CDR2 from the germline V gene are MDHEN and SYDVKM. The CDR3 sequence is 12 residues long. Trimming left V 8 bases short and J 7 bases short, with 12 bases between. This CDR3 reads CASGGVGQPQHF. The CDR3 nucleotides are TGTGCCAGCGGGGGGGTAGGGCAGCCCCAGCATTTT.

The chain carries TRBV7-2 and TRBJ2-7; the D gene is possibly TRBD1 (6 bases). There are 15 residues in the CDR3. The germline CDR1 and CDR2 sequences are SGHTA and FQGNSA. The V end lost 8 bases, the J end lost 2 bases, and 19 bases lay between the germline ends. The CDR3 region has the DNA TGTGCCAGCTCCACAACCGGGGACACTGCCTACGAGCAGTACTTC. This encodes CASSTTGDTAYEQYF.

The V call is TRBV5-1, the J call TRBJ2-3, with TRBD2 matching 12 bases. CDR1 is SGHRS and CDR2 is YFSETQ in the germline V gene. Germline trimming cut 3 bases from V and 1 base from J; bases unmatched to any gene: 3. The CDR3 is 16 amino acids. The CDR3 loop reads CASSWTSGMGTDTQYF. DNA for the CDR3: TGCGCCAGCAGCTGGACTAGCGGGATGGGCACAGATACGCAGTATTTT.

This clone was counted between two and nine times. The chain joins TRBV6-5 to TRBJ2-7; D gene ambiguous. The V end was cut by 6 bases, the J end by 1 base, with 13 bases between. The CDR3 runs to 14 residues. The germline gives CDR1 MNHEY, CDR2 SVGAGI. The CDR3 here is CASRPMGGSYEQYF. CDR3 sequence (DNA): TGTGCCAGCAGGCCCATGGGCGGTTCCTACGAGCAGTACTTC.

This chain connects TRBV7-2 to TRBJ2-3; D call uncertain. CDR3 length equals 11 residues. Trimming removed 8 bases from V and 6 bases from J, with 9 bases in between. CDR1 and CDR2 from the germline V gene are SGHTA and FQGNSA. CDR3 DNA sequence: TGTGCCAGCTCCCAATCGGATACGCAGTATTTT. It translates to CASSQSDTQYF. The full variable domain, in which reference TRBV7-2 and TRBJ2-3 provide the parts outside the CDR3, is GAGVSQSPSNKVTEKGKDVELRCDPISGHTALYWYRQSLGQGLEFLIYFQGNSAPDKSGLPSDRFSAERTGGSVSTLTIQRTQQEDSAVYLCASSQSDTQYFGPGTRLTVL.

This clone was counted a single time. The rearrangement uses TRBV25-1 and TRBJ2-3; perhaps TRBD2 as D (6 bases). From germline, CDR1 is MGHDK and CDR2 SYGVNS. The CDR3 has 17 amino acids. V shed 1 base and J shed 6 bases, with 20 bases lying between them. Here the CDR3 DNA reads TGTGCCAGCAGTGAATCTGGGCGGGGCGGGGTCGCGGATACGCAGTATTTT. Amino acids: CASSESGRGGVADTQYF.

This chain links TRBV5-1 with TRBJ2-7; tentatively, D is TRBD1 (7 bases). Germline CDR1 and CDR2: SGHRS and YFSETQ. This CDR3 is built from 17 residues. Trimming shortened V by 2 bases and J by 5 bases, and 23 bases separated the two germline ends. CDR3 in amino acids: CASSFSPRGQGVDEQYF. In DNA, the CDR3 is TGCGCCAGCAGCTTTTCACCCCGGGGGCAGGGGGTTGACGAGCAGTACTTC.

The chain links TRBV14 to TRBJ1-3, with D tentatively TRBD1 (5 bases). Per the germline V gene, CDR1 is SGHDN and CDR2 is FVKESK. V lost 1 base, J lost 4 bases, and 8 bases lay in between. This CDR3 is 14 amino acids long. The CDR3 DNA follows: TGTGCCAGCAGCCAAGCAGGGTCCGGAAACACCATATATTTT. It is translated as CASSQAGSGNTIYF. The variable domain in full, completed from reference TRBV14 and TRBJ1-3, reads EAGVTQFPSHSVIEKGQTVTLRCDPISGHDNLYWYRRVMGKEIKFLLHFVKESKQDESGMPNNRFLAERTGGTYSTLKVQPAELEDSGVYFCASSQAGSGNTIYFGEGSWLTVV.

CDR3 sequence (DNA): TGTGCCAGCAGAGGTGCTAGCGGGTCGTACGAGCAGTACTTC. It translates to CASRGASGSYEQYF. The rearrangement links TRBV2 to TRBJ2-7, with TRBD2 identical over 8 bases. After removal of 6 bases from V and 4 bases from J, the junction contained 8 bases not matched to a gene. Looked up from germline, CDR1 is SNHLY and CDR2 is FYNNEI. This CDR3 contains 14 residues.

This sequence joins TRBV10-3 and TRBJ1-5; possible D gene TRBD1, 5 bases. CDR3 length: 13 residues. CDR1 and CDR2 from the germline V gene are ENHRY and SYGVKD. Trimming left V 6 bases short and J 3 bases short, with 9 bases between. CDR3 loop: CAIRGRDNQPQHF. CDR3 bases: TGTGCCATCAGGGGCAGGGACAATCAGCCCCAGCATTTT.

The sample holds a few counts of this clone. V gene TRBV19 combines with J gene TRBJ1-5, with D uncertain. This CDR3 region has 14 residues. The V end was cut by 6 bases, the J end by 5 bases, with 14 bases between. Germline-derived CDR1 and CDR2 are LNHDA and SQIVND (reference sequence). The CDR3 nucleotides are TGTGCCAGTAGCCTTCAACCGAATGATCAGCCCCAGCATTTT. Encoded protein: CASSLQPNDQPQHF.

This sequence joins TRBV25-1 and TRBJ2-3, with 9 bases that match TRBD2. The germline V gene has CDR1 MGHDK and CDR2 SYGVNS. The CDR3 totals 16 residues. V dropped 3 bases and J dropped 0; count of bases not matched to a gene: 4. The CDR3 DNA is TGTGCCAGCAGTGATAGACTAGCGGCTAGCACAGATACGCAGTATTTT. Its protein is CASSDRLAASTDTQYF.

The chain combines TRBV5-1 with TRBJ2-5, with 10 positions matching TRBD1. The V gene end was trimmed by 0 bases and the J gene end by 5 bases; junction bases not matched to a gene: 10. Germline V CDR1 and CDR2: SGHRS, YFSETQ. This CDR3 comprises 17 residues. The CDR3 sequence: CASSLATGTGDFETQYF. The CDR3 nucleotides read TGCGCCAGCAGCTTGGCCACCGGGACAGGGGATTTCGAGACCCAGTACTTC.

The genes are TRBV7-3 and TRBJ2-2; D gene ambiguous. CDR3 size: 13 residues. Germline CDR1 SGHTA, CDR2 FQGTGA. Trimming shortened V by 8 bases and J by 5 bases, and 12 bases separated the two germline ends. The CDR3 sequence is CASSGSWTGELFF. The CDR3 DNA reads TGTGCCAGCTCTGGTTCTTGGACCGGGGAGCTGTTTTTT.

A remark on this clone: In the same sample, other DNA sequences code for this CDR3. The CDR3 DNA sequence: TGCGCCAGCAGCTTGGGGGGGACCGTCACAGATACGCAGTATTTT. Translation: CASSLGGTVTDTQYF. This rearrangement joins TRBV5-1 to TRBJ2-3, with D possibly being TRBD1 or TRBD2 (5 bases each). Trimming cost V 0 bases and J 2 bases, with 10 bases left between them. The CDR3 has 15 amino acids. From germline, CDR1 is SGHRS and CDR2 YFSETQ.

J is TRBJ2-7 and V is TRBV6-1; 8 bases are a match to TRBD2. CDR3 size: 13 residues. Germline V gene sequence: CDR1 MNHNS, CDR2 SASEGT. Losses at the gene ends were 4 bases for V and 7 bases for J; bases not matched to a gene: 6. CDR3 loop: CASSVAGFGEQYF. For the CDR3, the DNA is TGTGCCAGCAGTGTAGCGGGGTTTGGTGAGCAGTACTTC.

The chain recombines TRBV9 with TRBJ2-2; no clear D. Per germline, CDR1 SGDLS and CDR2 YYNGEE. V gave up 2 bases and J gave up 4 bases, with 9 bases separating them. The CDR3 loop spans 14 amino acids. The CDR3 reads CASSVDGLTGELFF. The CDR3 DNA is TGTGCCAGCAGCGTTGATGGGCTCACCGGGGAGCTGTTTTTT.

V gene TRBV28 combines with J gene TRBJ2-2, with 8 bases lining up with TRBD2. The CDR3 extends over 17 amino acids. Germline CDR1 MDHEN, CDR2 SYDVKM. Trimming took 5 bases from V and 2 from J; bases not matched to a gene: 10. CDR3 amino acids: CASSLSGANSNTGELFF. DNA for the CDR3: TGTGCCAGCAGTCTTAGCGGGGCAAATTCCAACACCGGGGAGCTGTTTTTT.

This clone has just one count. The rearrangement uses TRBV5-1 and TRBJ1-2; TRBD1 agrees at 7 bases. Germline V gene sequence: CDR1 SGHRS, CDR2 YFSETQ. The CDR3 is 15 residues long. V lost 4 bases to trimming and J lost 4 bases; unmatched junction nucleotides: 10. CDR3: CASSQTPGQTYGYTF. CDR3 in DNA: TGCGCCAGCAGCCAAACTCCGGGACAGACCTATGGCTACACCTTC.

This clone appeared once. The V call is TRBV30, the J call TRBJ2-2; TRBD2 aligns across 7 bases. Germline assignment: CDR1 GTSNPN and CDR2 SVGIG (reference sequence). The CDR3 has 14 residues. After removal of 7 bases from V and 2 bases from J, the junction contained 7 bases not matched to a gene. The CDR3 nucleotides read TGTGCCTCCCTGCCGGGACTAAACACCGGGGAGCTGTTTTTT. Protein product: CASLPGLNTGELFF.

The chain joins TRBV18 to TRBJ2-2; D not certain. The CDR3 is 15 residues long. V gave up 3 bases and J gave up 4 bases, with 12 bases separating them. Germline assignment: CDR1 KGHSH and CDR2 LQKENI. The CDR3 DNA reads as TGTGCCAGCTCACCGACGGCCGTGGGCACCGGGGAGCTGTTTTTT. This codes for CASSPTAVGTGELFF.

This chain connects TRBV5-6 to TRBJ2-1, with 12 bases fitting TRBD2. Trimming at V came to 0 bases and at J to 0 bases, leaving 7 bases not matched to a gene. Germline V CDR1 and CDR2: SGHDT, YYEEEE. The CDR3 length is 19 residues. The CDR3 DNA reads as TGTGCCAGCAGCTTGGAGGGGACTAGCGGGTGGAGCTCCTACAATGAGCAGTTCTTC. It translates to CASSLEGTSGWSSYNEQFF.

For this clone: Other DNA sequences from this sample encode an identical CDR3 as well. The chain carries TRBV28 and TRBJ1-4; 8 bases map to TRBD1. Germline values: CDR1 MDHEN, CDR2 SYDVKM. CDR3 length: 14 amino acids. Losses at the gene ends were 3 bases for V and 8 bases for J; bases not matched to a gene: 5. CDR3 sequence: CASSFQGAREKLFF. CDR3 bases: TGTGCCAGCAGTTTTCAGGGGGCTAGGGAAAAACTGTTTTTT.

V gene TRBV2 combines with J gene TRBJ2-7; D is undetermined. The CDR3 has 13 residues. Germline V gives CDR1 SNHLY, CDR2 FYNNEI. The V and J ends lost 7 bases and 3 bases respectively, with 13 bases between them. The CDR3 nucleotides are TGTGCCAGCACCTTAGCTAGAATCTACGAGCAGTACTTC. It is translated as CASTLARIYEQYF.

J is TRBJ2-2 and V is TRBV9, with 7 nucleotides matching TRBD2. The CDR3 sequence is 15 residues long. Trimming removed 2 bases from V and 7 bases from J; junction bases left unmatched: 8. Germline loops: CDR1 SGDLS, CDR2 YYNGEE. CDR3 sequence (DNA): TGTGCCAGCAGCGTCAGCGGGACGGGCTACGGGGAGCTGTTTTTT. Protein product: CASSVSGTGYGELFF. Full variable domain (remainder filled in from reference TRBV9 and TRBJ2-2): DSGVTQTPKHLITATGQRVTLRCSPRSGDLSVYWYQQSLDQGLQFLIQYYNGEERAKGNILERFSAQQFPDLHSELNLSSLELGDSALYFCASSVSGTGYGELFFGEGSRLTVL.

This rearrangement joins TRBV2 to TRBJ2-2; D perhaps matches TRBD2 (7 bases). From germline, CDR1 is SNHLY and CDR2 FYNNEI. The CDR3 length is 15 residues. V was clipped by 0 bases and J by 9 bases, with 14 bases between them. CDR3 DNA: TGTGCCAGCAGTGAAGCACGGTGGGGGGGCAGGGAGCTGTTTTTT. Translated: CASSEARWGGRELFF.

Only one count was recorded for this clone. The identical CDR3 is also encoded by other nucleotide sequences in the sample. This chain links TRBV6-1 with TRBJ2-7, with 14 bases fitting TRBD2. Germline loops: CDR1 MNHNS, CDR2 SASEGT. Losses at the gene ends were 3 bases for V and 3 bases for J; bases not matched to a gene: 1. The CDR3 consists of 15 residues. Here the CDR3 DNA reads TGTGCCAGCAGTGAGGGACTAGCGGGAGTCTACGAGCAGTACTTC. It encodes CASSEGLAGVYEQYF.

Only one count was recorded for this clone. J is TRBJ1-1 and V is TRBV7-2; D remains unclear. The CDR3 spans 13 residues. From germline, CDR1 is SGHTA and CDR2 FQGNSA. V lost 5 bases and J lost 1, with 8 bases in between. The CDR3 region has the DNA TGTGCCAGCAGCCGAGCACAGAACACTGAAGCTTTCTTT. Protein: CASSRAQNTEAFF.